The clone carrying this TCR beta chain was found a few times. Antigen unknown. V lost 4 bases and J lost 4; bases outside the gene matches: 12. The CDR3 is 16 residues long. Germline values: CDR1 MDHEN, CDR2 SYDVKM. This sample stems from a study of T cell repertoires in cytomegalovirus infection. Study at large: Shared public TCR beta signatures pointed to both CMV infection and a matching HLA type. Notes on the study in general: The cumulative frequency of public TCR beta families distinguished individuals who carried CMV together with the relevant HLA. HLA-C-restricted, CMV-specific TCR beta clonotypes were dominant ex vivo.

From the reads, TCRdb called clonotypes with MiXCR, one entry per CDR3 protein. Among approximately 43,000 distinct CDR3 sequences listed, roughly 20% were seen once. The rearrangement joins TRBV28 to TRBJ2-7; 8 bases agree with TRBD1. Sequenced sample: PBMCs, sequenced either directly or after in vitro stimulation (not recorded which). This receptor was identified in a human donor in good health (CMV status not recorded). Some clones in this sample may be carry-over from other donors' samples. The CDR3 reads CASSSTMDREGYEQYF. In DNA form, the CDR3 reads TGTGCCAGCAGTTCCACCATGGACAGGGAAGGTTACGAGCAGTACTTC.